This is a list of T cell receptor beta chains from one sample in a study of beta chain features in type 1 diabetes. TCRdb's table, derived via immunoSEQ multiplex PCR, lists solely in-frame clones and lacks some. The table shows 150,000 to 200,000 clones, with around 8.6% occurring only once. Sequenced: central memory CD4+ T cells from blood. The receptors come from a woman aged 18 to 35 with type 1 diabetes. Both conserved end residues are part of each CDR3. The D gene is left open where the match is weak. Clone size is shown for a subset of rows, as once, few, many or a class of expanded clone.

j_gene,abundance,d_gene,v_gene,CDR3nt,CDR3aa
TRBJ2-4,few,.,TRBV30,TGTGCCTGGAGCGTAGGGGGAGCCAAAAACATTCAGTACTTC,CAWSVGGAKNIQYF
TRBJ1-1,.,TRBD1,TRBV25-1,TGTGCCAGCAGTGAAGGAGGGGCAGGGGGTAGGAACACTGAAGCTTTCTTT,CASSEGGAGGRNTEAFF
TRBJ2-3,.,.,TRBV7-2,TGTGCCAGCCAAAACCGGCTAGGGGGGGGCCTCAGTGGAATGGATACGCAGTATTTT,CASQNRLGGGLSGMDTQYF
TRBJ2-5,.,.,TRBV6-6,TGTGCCAGCAGTTCGACAGCCATTGAGACCCAGTACTTC,CASSSTAIETQYF
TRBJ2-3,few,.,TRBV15,TGTGCCACCAGCTGGGGGAGACTAGAAGGCACAGATACGCAGTATTTT,CATSWGRLEGTDTQYF
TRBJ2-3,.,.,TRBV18,TGTGCCAGCTCGGGGCAATCCACAGATACGCAGTATTTT,CASSGQSTDTQYF
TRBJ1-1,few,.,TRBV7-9,TGTGCCAGCAGCTTAGATGCGGGATTGGACACTGAAGCTTTCTTT,CASSLDAGLDTEAFF
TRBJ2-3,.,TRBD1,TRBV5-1,TGCGCCAGCAGCTTTAGGACAGGGGCTACAGATACGCAGTATTTT,CASSFRTGATDTQYF
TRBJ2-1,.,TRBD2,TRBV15,TGTGCCACCAGCACCAGCGGGGGGTTGACGTCGGAGTTCTTC,CATSTSGGLTSEFF
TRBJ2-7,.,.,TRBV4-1,TGCGCCAGCAGCCAAGAGCGGACAGACTCCTACGAGCAGTACTTC,CASSQERTDSYEQYF
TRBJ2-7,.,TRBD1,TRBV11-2,TGTGCCAGCAGCTCCCGGGACAGGGGAATGAACGAGCAGTACTTC,CASSSRDRGMNEQYF
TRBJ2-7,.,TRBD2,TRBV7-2,TGTGCCAGCCGACTGAGCGGGGCCGGGGCCTACGAGCAGTACTTC,CASRLSGAGAYEQYF
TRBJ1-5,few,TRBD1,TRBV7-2,TGTGCCAGCAGCTTAGTACAGGGGGCTGGGCAGCCCCAGCATTTT,CASSLVQGAGQPQHF
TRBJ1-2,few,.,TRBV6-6,TGTGCCATCAGTGAGGAGGAGGACTATGGCTACACCTTC,CAISEEEDYGYTF
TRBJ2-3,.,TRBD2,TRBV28,TGTGCCAGCAGTTCAGCGGCAAGCGGGAGTACAGATACGCAGTATTTT,CASSSAASGSTDTQYF
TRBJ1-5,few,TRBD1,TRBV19,TGTGCCAGCGGACAGGGTGGAAATCAGCCCCAGCATTTT,CASGQGGNQPQHF
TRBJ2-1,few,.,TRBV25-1,TGTGCCAGCAGTGAACAGGGTGGCGGTAGCTACAATGAGCAGTTCTTC,CASSEQGGGSYNEQFF
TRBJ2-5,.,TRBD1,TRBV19,TGTGCCAGTACCCCTCGGTACGGGACAGGGTCCCAAGAGACCCAGTACTTC,CASTPRYGTGSQETQYF
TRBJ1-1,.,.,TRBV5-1,TGCGCCAGCAGCTTGGACAGGGTCACTGAAGCTTTCTTT,CASSLDRVTEAFF
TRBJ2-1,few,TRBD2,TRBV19,TGTGCCAGTACCGATCCCTTTGCAGCGGGAGGGTCGGATGAGCAGTTCTTC,CASTDPFAAGGSDEQFF
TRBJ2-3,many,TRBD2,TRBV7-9,TGTGCCAGCAGCTTCGGGACTAGCGGCACAGATACGCAGTATTTT,CASSFGTSGTDTQYF
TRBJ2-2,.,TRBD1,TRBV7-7,TGTGCCAGCAGCTCGGGGACAGTCACCGGGGAGCTGTTTTTT,CASSSGTVTGELFF
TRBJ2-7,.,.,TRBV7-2,TGTGCCAGCAGCCCAAACACCTACGAGCAGTACTTC,CASSPNTYEQYF
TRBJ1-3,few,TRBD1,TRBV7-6,TGTGCCAGCAGCCCAGCGCCGGGACAGGGGAACACCATATATTTT,CASSPAPGQGNTIYF
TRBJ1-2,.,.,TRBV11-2,TGTGCCAGCAGCGGCCAGATCAACTATGGCTACACCTTC,CASSGQINYGYTF
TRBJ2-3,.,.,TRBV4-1,TGCGCCAGCAGCCCCCCTGAGGGCACAGATACGCAGTATTTT,CASSPPEGTDTQYF
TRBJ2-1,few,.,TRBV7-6,TGTGCCAGCAGCTTATCAACTAGTCCCTACAATGAGCAGTTCTTC,CASSLSTSPYNEQFF
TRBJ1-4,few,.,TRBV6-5,TGTGCCAGCAGATCGGGACTTAGGGCGGAAAAACTGTTTTTT,CASRSGLRAEKLFF
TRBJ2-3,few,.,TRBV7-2,TGTGCCAGCAGCCCCCCAGGGTGGGTCGATACGCAGTATTTT,CASSPPGWVDTQYF
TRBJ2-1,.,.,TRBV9,TGTGCCAGCAGCGTAGCGGGTAACTCAGATGAGCAGTTCTTC,CASSVAGNSDEQFF
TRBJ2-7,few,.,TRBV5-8,TGTGCCAGCAGCTTTAGTTTTGGGGCAAGAGTGAACGAGCAGTACTTC,CASSFSFGARVNEQYF
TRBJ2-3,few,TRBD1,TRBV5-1,TGCGCCAGCAGCTTGGGGACAGGGAGCGGGACAGATACGCAGTATTTT,CASSLGTGSGTDTQYF
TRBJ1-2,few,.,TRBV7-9,TGTGCCAGCACAATGGACAGCTATGGCTACACCTTC,CASTMDSYGYTF
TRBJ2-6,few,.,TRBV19,TGTGCCAGTAGTACTGGGAGGTCTGGGGCCAACGTCCTGACTTTC,CASSTGRSGANVLTF
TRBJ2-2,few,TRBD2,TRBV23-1,TGCGCCAGCAGGGGACTAGGAGCCGGGGAGCTGTTTTTT,CASRGLGAGELFF
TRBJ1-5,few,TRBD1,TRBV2,TGTGCCAGCAGTGAAGGGACAGGGCTTCAGCCCCAGCATTTT,CASSEGTGLQPQHF
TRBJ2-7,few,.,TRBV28,TGTGCCAGCAGTTTAGGGGTCGGGGGAACACTATACGAGCAGTACTTC,CASSLGVGGTLYEQYF
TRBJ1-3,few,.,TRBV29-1,TGCAGCGTCGGTATTTCGAGGGGAAACACCATATATTTT,CSVGISRGNTIYF
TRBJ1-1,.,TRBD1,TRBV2,TGTGCCAGCAGTGAAGATCGGACAGGCGCGGCAGCTTTCTTT,CASSEDRTGAAAFF
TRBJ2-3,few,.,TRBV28,TGTGCCAGCAGTATAAGCACAGATACGCAGTATTTT,CASSISTDTQYF
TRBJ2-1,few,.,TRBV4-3,TGCGCCAGCAGCCAAGCAGGGTTCAATGAGCAGTTCTTC,CASSQAGFNEQFF
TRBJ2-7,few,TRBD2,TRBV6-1,TGTGCCAGCAGTCCGCTAGCGGGGTACGAGCAGTACTTC,CASSPLAGYEQYF